This T cell receptor (beta chain) is from a study of T cell responses to AZD1222 COVID-19 vaccine. Only in-frame clones appear in the TCRdb table, and some are missing; sequencing was by immunoSEQ multiplex PCR. This repertoire shows around 120,000 clones, around 92% found once; its top ten account for 14%. With respect to this clone: Its cognate antigen is unknown.

Whole-study findings and limits: When two AZD1222 doses had been given, Spike-specific TCR breadth and depth rose.

CDR3 length: 16 residues. V dropped 2 bases and J dropped 0; count of bases not matched to a gene: 3. The germline V gene has CDR1 LNHDA and CDR2 SQIVND (reference sequence). The source of this sequence is an adult in good health. This sample comprised peripheral blood, obtained on day 0 of AZD1222 vaccination. This chain links TRBV19 with TRBJ1-3, with 8 bases identical to TRBD1. CDR3 coding DNA: TGTGCCAGTAGTATATCAGGGGGCTTCTCTGGAAACACCATATATTTT. Its translation is CASSISGGFSGNTIYF.